A single sample gave rise to the 23 T cell receptor beta chains below, sequenced in a study of post-analysis software for immune sequencing data. Broader study findings: The five TRBV segments detected at higher frequency in patients than in controls included TRBV5-6, TRBV5-1 and TRBV20-1.

TCR beta libraries were prepared from cDNA with unique molecular identifiers. TCRdb analysed the PCR reads with MiXCR anew, one entry per CDR3 protein. The profile shows hundreds of thousands of distinct CDR3 sequences, 53% of them singletons. Their antigens remain unidentified. The sample consisted of blood. These receptors were collected from a girl under 18 with multiple sclerosis.

The V call is TRBV4-1, the J call TRBJ2-5, with 7 bases lining up with TRBD2. Germline V gene data show CDR1 as MGHRA and CDR2 as YSYEKL. J lost 0 bases, V lost 3 bases, and 7 bases had no gene match. CDR3 length: 16 amino acids. For the CDR3, the DNA is TGCGCCAGCAGCCATCAGCGGGACTGGTACCAAGAGACCCAGTACTTC. Translation: CASSHQRDWYQETQYF.

The V gene is TRBV7-8, the J gene TRBJ2-5, with 12 bases aligning to TRBD2. The V gene end was trimmed by 5 bases and the J gene end by 5 bases; junction bases not matched to a gene: 6. The germline V gene has CDR1 SGHVS and CDR2 FQNEAQ. The CDR3 consists of 15 residues. The CDR3 bases are TGTGCCAGCAGCGGGCGACTAGCGGGAGAGGAGACCCAGTACTTC. Translating gives CASSGRLAGEETQYF.

The chain carries TRBV5-1 and TRBJ2-7, with D uncertain. The ends were cut back, 0 bases at V and 5 bases at J, with 9 bases in the middle. This CDR3 has 13 residues. CDR1 is SGHRS, CDR2 YFSETQ, per germline. The CDR3 DNA follows: TGCGCCAGCAGCTTGGAGGGTACGGACGAGCAGTACTTC. This gives the protein CASSLEGTDEQYF. The variable domain in full, with the rest retrieved from reference TRBV5-1 and TRBJ2-7, is KAGVTQTPRYLIKTRGQQVTLSCSPISGHRSVSWYQQTPGQGLQFLFEYFSETQRNKGNFPGRFSGRQFSNSRSEMNVSTLELGDSALYLCASSLEGTDEQYFGPGTRLTVT.

This chain connects TRBV5-5 to TRBJ1-4; 9 nucleotides agree with TRBD1. This CDR3 has 15 amino acids. With 3 bases clipped from V and 6 bases from J, the junction kept 6 bases outside the gene matches. Germline CDR1 reads SGHKS; CDR2 reads YYEKEE (reference sequence). This chain's CDR3 is CASSWGDRADEKLFF. The CDR3 DNA reads TGTGCCAGCAGCTGGGGGGACAGGGCGGATGAAAAACTGTTTTTT.

This clonotype occurred a few times. V and J are TRBV7-8 and TRBJ2-7; no clear D gene. This CDR3 region has 17 residues. Germline V gene lookup returns CDR1 SGHVS and CDR2 FQNEAQ. V was cut by 0 bases and J by 4 bases, with 19 bases left in between. CDR3: CASSLALMGRSNYEQYF. CDR3 nucleotide sequence: TGTGCCAGCAGCTTAGCGCTCATGGGTCGGAGTAATTACGAGCAGTACTTC.

V usage is TRBV7-8 and J usage is TRBJ2-7; TRBD1 agrees at 10 bases. The CDR3 runs 16 residues. Germline V CDR1 and CDR2: SGHVS, FQNEAQ. The ends lost 1 base at V and 6 bases at J; junction bases unmatched: 9. CDR3 sequence (DNA): TGTGCCAGCAGCTTAGGGGAGGGACAGGGGAAAGTCGAGCAGTACTTC. Translating it yields CASSLGEGQGKVEQYF.

This chain joins TRBV30 and TRBJ1-2; D call uncertain. Between the trimmed V and J ends, which lost 1 base and 8 bases, there was a span of 11 bases. There are 12 residues in the CDR3. CDR1 and CDR2 (germline): GTSNPN, SVGIG (reference sequence). CDR3 region: CAWSAGIKGYTF. CDR3 DNA sequence: TGTGCCTGGAGTGCAGGAATCAAAGGCTACACCTTC. The whole variable domain, filled in from reference TRBV30 and TRBJ1-2, reads SQTIHQWPATLVQPVGSPLSLECTVEGTSNPNLYWYRQAAGRGLQLLFYSVGIGQISSEVPQNLSASRPQDRQFILSSKKLLLSDSGFYLCAWSAGIKGYTFGSGTRLTVV.

The chain employs TRBV7-3 and TRBJ2-1; D is tentatively TRBD1 or TRBD2 (5 bases each). The CDR3 is made up of 14 amino acids. Germline CDR1 and CDR2: SGHTA and FQGTGA. V lost 5 bases and J 9 bases, leaving 17 bases between the germline ends. CDR3 in amino acids: CASSPRTGPSEQFF. The DNA of the CDR3 is TGTGCCAGCAGCCCCCGGACGGGGCCGAGTGAGCAGTTCTTC.

The J gene is TRBJ2-7, the V gene TRBV5-1; 7 nucleotides line up with TRBD2. Germline-derived CDR1 and CDR2 are SGHRS and YFSETQ. V shed 4 bases and J 3 bases; nucleotides not matched to a gene: 10. This CDR3 comprises 15 residues. DNA for the CDR3: TGCGCCAGCAGCATAGGGACTAACCAGGACTACGAGCAGTACTTC. Protein sequence: CASSIGTNQDYEQYF.

This rearrangement joins TRBV19 to TRBJ2-7; 9 positions agree with TRBD1. Germline CDR1 LNHDA, CDR2 SQIVND (reference sequence). The CDR3 spans 14 residues. With V trimmed by 9 bases and J by 2 bases, 8 bases remained unmatched. The CDR3 region is CASKPGTGTYEQYF. As DNA, the CDR3 is TGTGCCAGCAAACCCGGGACAGGGACCTACGAGCAGTACTTC.

The CDR3 region is CAISETERTDTQYF. CDR3 bases: TGTGCCATCAGTGAGACAGAACGCACAGATACGCAGTATTTT. The J gene is TRBJ2-3, the V gene TRBV10-3; D is unclear. The CDR3 totals 14 residues. In germline, CDR1 is ENHRY, CDR2 SYGVKD. V was clipped by 2 bases and J by 1 base, with 7 bases between them.

The gene calls are TRBV20-1 and TRBJ2-1; D assignment may be TRBD1 or TRBD2 (5 bases each). CDR1 DFQATT and CDR2 SNEGSKA come from the germline V gene (reference sequence). V lost 0 bases and J lost 2, with 11 bases in between. This CDR3 has 15 amino acids. The DNA of the CDR3 is TGCAGTGCTAGAGATAGGGACGAAGCCTACAATGAGCAGTTCTTC. It yields the protein CSARDRDEAYNEQFF.

V and J are TRBV29-1 and TRBJ1-2; 8 bases align to TRBD1. The CDR3 sequence is 14 residues long. With 4 bases clipped from V and 5 bases from J, the junction kept 9 bases outside the gene matches. Per the germline V gene, CDR1 is SQVTM and CDR2 is ANQGSEA. For the CDR3, the DNA is TGCAGCGTTGGCCCTACAGGGGGTAGATATGGCTACACCTTC. This codes for CSVGPTGGRYGYTF.

Points on this clonotype: Sequence at one end of the junction differs from germline and may be a read error. The rearrangement uses TRBV7-9 and TRBJ2-1; TRBD1 agrees at 9 bases. This CDR3 comprises 14 residues. Germline CDR1 and CDR2: SEHNR and FQNEAQ (reference sequence). CDR3 DNA sequence: TGTGCCCGCAGGTGGGACAGGGAGCGGAATGAGCAGTTCTTC. This translates into CARRWDRERNEQFF.

This chain uses TRBV20-1 with TRBJ2-1, with a possible D match to TRBD2 (6 bases). The CDR3 runs 22 residues. From germline, CDR1 is DFQATT and CDR2 SNEGSKA (reference sequence). The V end was cut by 0 bases, the J end by 0 bases, with 30 bases between. The CDR3 sequence: CSARDPGGFSGRMVTSYNEQFF. CDR3 DNA: TGCAGTGCTAGAGATCCCGGGGGTTTTAGCGGCCGGATGGTGACCTCCTACAATGAGCAGTTCTTC.

The rearrangement links TRBV12-3 or TRBV12-4 to TRBJ2-7; D is unclear. The J call could be wrong; TRBJ2-5 is a better fit for the DNA end. The length of the CDR3 is 15 residues. Here the CDR3 reads CASSFLPDPRETQYF. The CDR3 DNA sequence: TGTGCCAGCAGTTTCTTGCCCGACCCCCGGGAGACCCAGTACTTC.

V is TRBV10-3 and J is TRBJ2-1; the D gene is possibly TRBD2 (6 bases). The CDR3 runs to 19 residues. The germline gives CDR1 ENHRY, CDR2 SYGVKD. Trimming took 3 bases from V and 0 from J, leaving 21 bases between them. The CDR3 loop is CAISDPTRGRRISYNEQFF. The CDR3 nucleotides are TGTGCCATCAGTGACCCGACTAGGGGCCGCCGAATCTCCTACAATGAGCAGTTCTTC.

This chain connects TRBV7-2 to TRBJ2-3, with 9 bases lining up with TRBD1. The CDR3 is 15 amino acids. V dropped 5 bases and J dropped 2; count of bases not matched to a gene: 5. Germline assignment: CDR1 SGHTA and CDR2 FQGNSA. The CDR3 sequence: CASSRRTGATDTQYF. The CDR3 DNA follows: TGTGCCAGCAGCCGCCGGACAGGGGCCACAGATACGCAGTATTTT.

The chain recombines TRBV5-6 with TRBJ2-7, with a weak D call TRBD1 (6 bases). Trimming shortened V by 5 bases and J by 0 bases, and 24 bases separated the two germline ends. Per the germline V gene, CDR1 is SGHDT and CDR2 is YYEEEE. This CDR3 is built from 18 residues. The chain's CDR3 is CASSIVGHESLRSYEQYF. The CDR3 coding sequence is TGTGCCAGCAGTATCGTGGGACATGAGTCTCTACGCTCCTACGAGCAGTACTTC.

This CDR3 is CSAPPPGGGETQYF. For the CDR3, the DNA is TGCAGTGCCCCGCCACCGGGGGGGGGAGAGACCCAGTACTTC. This chain links TRBV20-1 with TRBJ2-7, with 8 bases lining up with TRBD2. Gene TRBJ2-5 matches the end of the DNA better, so the J call may be wrong. The germline V gene encodes CDR1 DFQATT and CDR2 SNEGSKA (reference sequence). The CDR3 has 14 amino acids.

V and J are TRBV29-1 and TRBJ2-3; D may match TRBD1 or TRBD2 (5 bases each). The CDR3 has 16 residues. Looked up from germline, CDR1 is SQVTM and CDR2 is ANQGSEA. The V end was cut by 4 bases, the J end by 0 bases, with 17 bases between. CDR3 residues: CSVVEVGVRSTDTQYF. CDR3 coding DNA: TGCAGCGTTGTCGAGGTGGGGGTTCGGAGCACAGATACGCAGTATTTT.

The sample holds a few counts of this clonotype. V usage is TRBV7-6 and J usage is TRBJ1-2, with D maybe TRBD1 (6 bases). In germline, CDR1 is SGHVS, CDR2 FNYEAQ. Trimming took 5 bases from V and 4 from J, leaving 17 bases between them. CDR3 size: 15 residues. The CDR3 sequence: CASSPTAGEGYGYTF. DNA of the CDR3: TGTGCCAGCAGCCCAACGGCAGGGGAGGGCTATGGCTACACCTTC.

This rearrangement joins TRBV10-3 to TRBJ1-1, with TRBD1 identical over 7 bases. V lost 6 bases, J lost 1 base, and 8 bases stayed unmatched. This CDR3 is 15 amino acids long. In germline, CDR1 is ENHRY, CDR2 SYGVKD. Here the CDR3 DNA reads TGTGCCATCAGCATTAAAAGGGGGCCGAACACTGAAGCTTTCTTT. This sequence encodes CAISIKRGPNTEAFF.